A single sample gave rise to the 31 T cell receptor beta chains below, sequenced in a study of T cell changes during pregnancy in multiple sclerosis. Produced via immunoSEQ multiplex PCR; TCRdb's table is partial and in-frame only. The data show 45,000 to 60,000 clones, 90% seen once. This specimen consisted of CD8+ T cells from peripheral blood mononuclear cells, obtained before pregnancy. The receptors were sampled from a female donor with multiple sclerosis, enrolled in a pregnancy study.

The chain is built from TRBV11-2 and TRBJ1-2, with 7 bases fitting TRBD1. CDR1 and CDR2 (germline): SGHAT, FQNNGV. The CDR3 is made up of 17 amino acids. With V trimmed by 2 bases and J by 4 bases, 13 bases remained unmatched. The CDR3 DNA reads as TGTGCCAGCAGCTTACCCACCGACGGACAGGAAACCTATGGCTACACCTTC. As protein: CASSLPTDGQETYGYTF. The full variable domain, its missing parts supplied by reference TRBV11-2 and TRBJ1-2, is EAGVAQSPRYKIIEKRQSVAFWCNPISGHATLYWYQQILGQGPKLLIQFQNNGVVDDSQLPKDRFSAERLKGVDSTLKIQPAKLEDSAVYLCASSLPTDGQETYGYTFGSGTRLTVV.

In regard to this clone: The junction departs from the called germline gene at one end, perhaps through a read error. The chain links TRBV19 to TRBJ2-1; TRBD1 matches at 8 bases. The CDR3 is made up of 11 amino acids. Germline V CDR1 and CDR2: LNHDA, SQIVND (reference sequence). The CDR3 reads CASSPGTGWIF. CDR3 in DNA: TGTGCCAGTAGCCCAGGGACAGGCTGGATCTTC.

In nucleotides, the CDR3 is TGCGCCAGCAGCTCCAGGACTAGCGGGGGTTTGGAGACCCAGTACTTC. This sequence encodes CASSSRTSGGLETQYF. V usage is TRBV5-1 and J usage is TRBJ2-5, with 13 positions matching TRBD2. The CDR3 sequence is 16 residues long. V trimming: 3 bases; J trimming: 5 bases; junction bases outside the gene matches: 7. CDR1 is SGHRS and CDR2 is YFSETQ in the germline V gene.

This clone was observed a single time. The chain is built from TRBV27 and TRBJ1-1; D is ambiguous. The V end lost 5 bases, the J end lost 1 base, and 8 bases lay between the germline ends. The CDR3 loop spans 13 amino acids. Germline CDR1 and CDR2: MNHEY and SMNVEV (reference sequence). CDR3 in amino acids: CASSPRGNTEAFF. Written as DNA, the CDR3 is TGTGCCAGCAGTCCCCGCGGGAACACTGAAGCTTTCTTT.

The V and J genes are TRBV29-1 and TRBJ2-7; 7 bases fit TRBD2. The CDR3 has 16 amino acids. J gave up 2 bases and V 3 bases, and 13 bases lay outside the gene matches. Germline V gene sequence: CDR1 SQVTM, CDR2 ANQGSEA. Here the CDR3 reads CSVDQGGSGVPYEQYF. CDR3 nucleotide sequence: TGCAGCGTTGATCAGGGAGGGAGCGGGGTACCCTACGAGCAGTACTTC.

This chain joins TRBV29-1 and TRBJ2-7; 7 bases are shared with TRBD1. The germline gives CDR1 SQVTM, CDR2 ANQGSEA. This CDR3 spans 15 amino acids. J was trimmed by 0 bases and V by 3 bases; bases with no gene match: 8. For the CDR3, the DNA is TGCAGCGTTGATCATAAGGGGACAGACTCCTACGAGCAGTACTTC. The encoded protein is CSVDHKGTDSYEQYF.

The V gene is TRBV11-3, the J gene TRBJ1-1; a possible D gene is TRBD1 (5 bases). The CDR3 totals 15 residues. V was cut by 5 bases and J by 1 base, with 14 bases left in between. CDR1 and CDR2 from the germline V gene are SGHNT and YENEEA. The CDR3 protein is CASSPGSGGNTEAFF. In nucleotides, the CDR3 is TGTGCCAGCAGCCCCGGCTCGGGGGGGAACACTGAAGCTTTCTTT.

This chain joins TRBV6-4 and TRBJ2-3; 7 bases align to TRBD1. CDR1 and CDR2 from the germline V gene are MRHNA and SNTAGT. Trimming cost V 4 bases and J 4 bases; bases outside gene matches: 8. This CDR3 region has 15 residues. For the CDR3, the DNA is TGTGCCAGCAGTGCCCGGACAGGAGAATCAGATACGCAGTATTTT. Translating it yields CASSARTGESDTQYF.

J is TRBJ1-2 and V is TRBV19; 8 bases line up with TRBD1. CDR1 and CDR2 (germline): LNHDA, SQIVND (reference sequence). Germline trimming cut 10 bases from V and 3 bases from J; bases unmatched to any gene: 4. This CDR3 has 12 amino acids. The CDR3 region has the DNA TGTGCCACCGAGACAGGGGACTATGGCTACACCTTC. Residues: CATETGDYGYTF.

This chain uses TRBV5-5 with TRBJ1-2, with 10 bases fitting TRBD1. V shed 4 bases and J 0 bases; nucleotides not matched to a gene: 9. Germline loops: CDR1 SGHKS, CDR2 YYEKEE (reference sequence). This CDR3 spans 17 amino acids. This CDR3 is CASSPGQGIIANYGYTF. The CDR3, as DNA: TGTGCCAGCAGCCCGGGACAGGGGATAATAGCTAACTATGGCTACACCTTC. Looking up the rest from reference TRBV5-5 and TRBJ1-2 gives the full variable domain: DAGVTQSPTHLIKTRGQQVTLRCSPISGHKSVSWYQQVLGQGPQFIFQYYEKEERGRGNFPDRFSARQFPNYSSELNVNALLLGDSALYLCASSPGQGIIANYGYTFGSGTRLTVV.

This chain connects TRBV2 to TRBJ1-2; D perhaps matches TRBD1 (6 bases). Trimming pared 0 bases from V and 7 bases from J, leaving 15 bases between. The CDR3 consists of 15 residues. CDR1 and CDR2 from the germline V gene are SNHLY and FYNNEI. In nucleotides, the CDR3 is TGTGCCAGCAGTGAAGCGGCTAATTACAGGGCTGGCTACACCTTC. Translation: CASSEAANYRAGYTF. The variable domain in full, with the rest retrieved from reference TRBV2 and TRBJ1-2, is EPEVTQTPSHQVTQMGQEVILRCVPISNHLYFYWYRQILGQKVEFLVSFYNNEISEKSEIFDDQFSVERPDGSNFTLKIRSTKLEDSAMYFCASSEAANYRAGYTFGSGTRLTVV.

The genes are TRBV9 and TRBJ1-4; tentatively, D is TRBD1 (6 bases). This CDR3 contains 15 residues. Trimming cost V 4 bases and J 6 bases, with 16 bases left between them. Germline CDR1 is SGDLS and CDR2 is YYNGEE. As DNA, the CDR3 is TGTGCCAGCAGCCAAAGGGGGTTAGATGATGAAAAACTGTTTTTT. Residues: CASSQRGLDDEKLFF.

V and J are TRBV11-1 and TRBJ1-6; weak D call: TRBD1 (6 bases). The V end lost 3 bases, the J end lost 5 bases, and 11 bases lay between the germline ends. Germline lookup yields CDR1 SGHAT and CDR2 FQDESV (reference sequence). This CDR3 is built from 15 residues. The chain's CDR3 is CASSFGGANNSPLHF. Here the CDR3 DNA reads TGTGCCAGCAGCTTTGGGGGGGCGAATAATTCACCCCTCCACTTT.

The chain carries TRBV5-5 and TRBJ1-4; D not certain. Germline CDR1 is SGHKS and CDR2 is YYEKEE (reference sequence). The CDR3 totals 14 residues. The germline V and J ends were trimmed by 4 bases and 7 bases, with 14 bases remaining between them. In nucleotides, the CDR3 is TGTGCCAGCAGCAATCAAGGCGGGGTTGAAAAACTGTTTTTT. It is translated as CASSNQGGVEKLFF.

The V gene is TRBV5-6, the J gene TRBJ1-6; TRBD1 agrees at 8 bases. Germline values: CDR1 SGHDT, CDR2 YYEEEE. The V segment lost 2 bases and the J segment 5 bases; nucleotides outside the gene matches: 6. The CDR3 loop spans 16 amino acids. The CDR3 spells CASSFGQGLNNSPLHF. The DNA of the CDR3 is TGTGCCAGCAGCTTCGGACAGGGCTTAAATAATTCACCCCTCCACTTT.

The chain links TRBV6-5 to TRBJ1-3; D is undetermined. V was pared by 4 bases and J by 0 bases, with 7 bases between. CDR1 and CDR2 (germline): MNHEY, SVGAGI. This CDR3 comprises 14 residues. CDR3 residues: CASSLASSGNTIYF. The CDR3 DNA reads TGTGCCAGCAGTTTAGCAAGCTCTGGAAACACCATATATTTT.

This chain uses TRBV9 with TRBJ2-1, with D possibly matching TRBD2 (6 bases). The germline CDR1 and CDR2 sequences are SGDLS and YYNGEE. The CDR3 is made up of 15 amino acids. V was cut by 0 bases and J by 4 bases, with 11 bases left in between. The CDR3 coding sequence is TGTGCCAGCAGCGTAGCCGGGGGAGGTTACAATGAGCAGTTCTTC. Encoded protein: CASSVAGGGYNEQFF. The entire variable domain, with the rest obtained from reference TRBV9 and TRBJ2-1, is as follows: DSGVTQTPKHLITATGQRVTLRCSPRSGDLSVYWYQQSLDQGLQFLIQYYNGEERAKGNILERFSAQQFPDLHSELNLSSLELGDSALYFCASSVAGGGYNEQFFGPGTRLTVL.

This clone was detected only once. The J gene is TRBJ2-5, the V gene TRBV6-6; D is unresolved. The better agreement between TRBJ2-7 and the DNA end casts doubt on the J call. Germline V gene data show CDR1 as MNHNY and CDR2 as SVGAGI (reference sequence). The CDR3 runs 12 residues. CDR3: CASRESSYEQYF. CDR3 nucleotide sequence: TGTGCCAGCAGAGAGTCCTCCTACGAGCAGTACTTC.

The chain employs TRBV30 and TRBJ2-3; no clear D gene. The CDR3 totals 14 residues. Between the trimmed V and J ends, which lost 2 bases and 0 bases, there was a span of 9 bases. Germline V gene lookup returns CDR1 GTSNPN and CDR2 SVGIG (reference sequence). Here the CDR3 reads CAWSSEPSTDTQYF. The CDR3 bases are TGTGCCTGGAGTAGCGAACCTAGCACAGATACGCAGTATTTT.

The chain couples TRBV21-1 to TRBJ1-5; the tabulated D call, TRBD1, remains unverified against the DNA. TRBV21-1 is classified as a pseudogene. There are 16 residues in the CDR3. The CDR3 loop reads CASSNPTGVGNQPQHF. In DNA, the CDR3 is TGTGCCAGCAGCAACCCGACAGGGGTGGGCAATCAGCCCCAGCATTTT.

This clone was seen once. The gene calls are TRBV4-3 and TRBJ1-1; TRBD1 agrees at 10 bases. Germline CDR1 reads LGHNA; CDR2 reads YSLEER. V trimming: 5 bases; J trimming: 4 bases; junction bases outside the gene matches: 7. The CDR3 runs 15 residues. DNA for the CDR3: TGCGCCAGCAGCTCCCCGGGACAGGGGTTCACTGAAGCTTTCTTT. This encodes CASSSPGQGFTEAFF.

The chain is built from TRBV7-2 and TRBJ2-1; 13 positions agree with TRBD2. Germline CDR1 and CDR2: SGHTA and FQGNSA. V lost 5 bases and J lost 0; bases outside the gene matches: 10. This CDR3 is built from 19 residues. This CDR3 reads CASSLTSGGPPSSYNEQFF. CDR3 coding DNA: TGTGCCAGCAGCCTGACTAGCGGGGGGCCACCAAGCTCCTACAATGAGCAGTTCTTC.

The chain carries TRBV27 and TRBJ2-7; 7 bases align to TRBD1. Germline CDR1 and CDR2: MNHEY and SMNVEV (reference sequence). The CDR3 extends over 13 amino acids. Germline trimming cut 4 bases from V and 4 bases from J; bases unmatched to any gene: 4. The CDR3 loop reads CASSSGQRYEQYF. The CDR3 DNA reads as TGTGCCAGCAGTTCGGGACAGAGGTACGAGCAGTACTTC.

The rearrangement joins TRBV19 to TRBJ2-5; 11 bases align to TRBD2. This CDR3 has 15 amino acids. V gave up 1 base and J gave up 5 bases; unmatched junction bases: 3. Looked up from germline, CDR1 is LNHDA and CDR2 is SQIVND (reference sequence). The CDR3 loop is CASSIVAGGPETQYF. As DNA, the CDR3 is TGTGCCAGTAGTATAGTAGCGGGGGGGCCGGAGACCCAGTACTTC.

This rearrangement joins TRBV19 to TRBJ2-7, with 8 bases aligning to TRBD2. This CDR3 is 20 amino acids long. The J segment lost 3 bases and the V segment lost 3 bases, leaving 22 bases of the junction unmatched. Germline V gene sequence: CDR1 LNHDA, CDR2 SQIVND (reference sequence). Written as DNA, the CDR3 is TGTGCCAGTAGTATCGGCCCTACGGCTAGCGGGCGCCTGGATTACTACGAGCAGTACTTC. Residues: CASSIGPTASGRLDYYEQYF.

The genes are TRBV4-1 and TRBJ2-3; TRBD2 matches 9 bases. In germline, CDR1 is MGHRA, CDR2 YSYEKL. The CDR3 has 16 amino acids. With V trimmed by 1 base and J by 3 bases, 5 bases remained unmatched. The CDR3 sequence is CASSQGLAGLTDTQYF. In DNA, the CDR3 is TGCGCCAGCAGCCAAGGGCTAGCGGGGCTGACAGATACGCAGTATTTT.

The V call is TRBV15, the J call TRBJ2-7; D unresolved. Between the trimmed V and J ends, which lost 4 bases and 3 bases, there was a span of 10 bases. The CDR3 extends over 13 amino acids. Germline loops: CDR1 LNHNV, CDR2 YYDKDF (reference sequence). The CDR3 sequence: CATSISRYYEQYF. The DNA of the CDR3 is TGTGCCACCAGCATATCCAGGTACTACGAGCAGTACTTC.

This clone came up a few times. The chain combines TRBV9 with TRBJ2-5; 7 bases map to TRBD2. This CDR3 contains 16 residues. In germline, CDR1 is SGDLS, CDR2 YYNGEE. Germline trimming cut 0 bases from V and 4 bases from J; bases unmatched to any gene: 9. The CDR3 protein is CASSVGGTTFGETQYF. For the CDR3, the DNA is TGTGCCAGCAGCGTAGGAGGGACTACCTTCGGAGAGACCCAGTACTTC.

The chain uses TRBV9 and TRBJ2-3, with D tentatively TRBD2 (7 bases). V was shortened by 0 bases and J by 5 bases, with 16 bases between the two germline ends. The CDR3 runs to 16 residues. In germline, CDR1 is SGDLS, CDR2 YYNGEE. CDR3 in amino acids: CASSVEGAGARDTQYF. CDR3 DNA sequence: TGTGCCAGCAGCGTAGAAGGGGCGGGGGCTCGAGATACGCAGTATTTT. The variable domain in full, with the rest retrieved from reference TRBV9 and TRBJ2-3, is DSGVTQTPKHLITATGQRVTLRCSPRSGDLSVYWYQQSLDQGLQFLIQYYNGEERAKGNILERFSAQQFPDLHSELNLSSLELGDSALYFCASSVEGAGARDTQYFGPGTRLTVL.

This clone was found once. The chain is built from TRBV4-3 and TRBJ2-5; 7 nucleotides agree with TRBD2. Looked up from germline, CDR1 is LGHNA and CDR2 is YSLEER. V shed 2 bases, J shed 5 bases, and the junction held 5 bases outside the gene matches. The CDR3 loop spans 14 amino acids. CDR3 coding DNA: TGCGCCAGCAGCCAAAGACTAGCCGAGGAGACCCAGTACTTC. This encodes CASSQRLAEETQYF.

A note on this clone: One junction end disagrees with the germline gene, perhaps due to a read error. The chain carries TRBV27 and TRBJ2-5, with 8 nucleotides matching TRBD2. Germline lookup yields CDR1 MNHEY and CDR2 SMNVEV (reference sequence). This CDR3 is built from 14 residues. CDR3 in DNA: TGTGCCAGCAGCCAGCGGGGGAACCAAGGGACCCAGTACTTC. It codes for CASSQRGNQGTQYF.